Shown below are 29 T cell receptor beta chains from a single sample sequenced in a study of long-term antiretroviral therapy in people with HIV. A v3.0 immunoSEQ assay was performed at survey level. TCRdb keeps only in-frame clones here, not all; method: immunoSEQ multiplex PCR. Of around 21,000 clones listed, 90% are singletons. Sequencing used unsorted PBMCs, obtained 4.4 years before starting antiretroviral therapy. These receptors were obtained from a woman in her twenties or thirties with HIV.

The chain uses TRBV23-1 and TRBJ2-7, with TRBD1 matching over 7 bases. TRBV23-1 has ORF status, its function being uncertain. V dropped 4 bases and J dropped 1; count of bases not matched to a gene: 7. This CDR3 is 15 amino acids long. The CDR3 protein is CASSPRRTGSYEQYF. The CDR3 DNA sequence: TGCGCCAGCAGTCCTCGGAGGACAGGATCCTACGAGCAGTACTTC.

This chain links TRBV18 with TRBJ2-5; 11 bases line up with TRBD1. Germline trimming cut 3 bases from V and 5 bases from J; bases unmatched to any gene: 8. The CDR3 sequence is 16 residues long. CDR1 KGHSH and CDR2 LQKENI come from the germline V gene. CDR3 region: CASSPRGQGVGETQYF. In DNA form, the CDR3 reads TGTGCCAGCTCACCGAGGGGACAGGGGGTCGGGGAGACCCAGTACTTC.

This clone has a handful of counts. The genes are TRBV10-3 and TRBJ2-5, with D possibly matching TRBD2 (5 bases). Trimming cost V 2 bases and J 2 bases, with 12 bases left between them. The CDR3 is made up of 15 amino acids. Germline loops: CDR1 ENHRY, CDR2 SYGVKD. CDR3 sequence (DNA): TGTGCCATCAGTGAGGTAACTAGGGAGCAAGAGACCCAGTACTTC. Its protein is CAISEVTREQETQYF.

The chain employs TRBV7-2 and TRBJ2-1; D is uncertain. V dropped 0 bases and J dropped 2 bases, with 11 bases sitting between them. This CDR3 has 16 residues. Germline CDR1 reads SGHTA; CDR2 reads FQGNSA. CDR3: CASSLAEIAPYNEQFF. CDR3 nucleotides: TGTGCCAGCAGCTTAGCGGAAATAGCTCCCTACAATGAGCAGTTCTTC.

The V call is TRBV7-2, the J call TRBJ2-5; possibly TRBD2 for D (5 bases). Looked up from germline, CDR1 is SGHTA and CDR2 is FQGNSA. The CDR3 sequence is 15 residues long. V gave up 2 bases and J gave up 1 base, with 11 bases separating them. The CDR3 DNA reads as TGTGCCAGCAGCTTATACGAGGGTTCCCAAGAGACCCAGTACTTC. This sequence encodes CASSLYEGSQETQYF.

The chain links TRBV9 to TRBJ2-3; tentatively, D is TRBD2 (7 bases). Germline V gives CDR1 SGDLS, CDR2 YYNGEE. V was cut by 2 bases and J by 4 bases, with 17 bases left in between. There are 16 residues in the CDR3. The CDR3 region has the DNA TGTGCCAGCAGCGTTGAGGGGGGGAGGAGGGCAGATACGCAGTATTTT. As protein: CASSVEGGRRADTQYF.

The chain couples TRBV30 to TRBJ1-2, with D unclear. V was trimmed by 5 bases and J by 2 bases, leaving 9 bases between them. Germline V gene data show CDR1 as GTSNPN and CDR2 as SVGIG (reference sequence). CDR3 length: 12 amino acids. CDR3 in DNA: TGTGCCTGGTCAGGACGGAACTATGGCTACACCTTC. This codes for CAWSGRNYGYTF. Together with reference TRBV30 and TRBJ1-2, the CDR3 gives the full variable domain: SQTIHQWPATLVQPVGSPLSLECTVEGTSNPNLYWYRQAAGRGLQLLFYSVGIGQISSEVPQNLSASRPQDRQFILSSKKLLLSDSGFYLCAWSGRNYGYTFGSGTRLTVV.

This clone was seen once. The CDR3 spells CASSPWTALLSGNTIYF. The CDR3 DNA reads as TGTGCCAGCAGTCCGTGGACAGCATTACTCTCTGGAAACACCATATATTTT. This rearrangement joins TRBV25-1 to TRBJ1-3, with D possibly TRBD1 on 6 matching bases. The germline CDR1 and CDR2 sequences are MGHDK and SYGVNS. V lost 5 bases and J lost 0, with 17 bases in between. The CDR3 runs 17 residues.

This chain connects TRBV7-8 to TRBJ2-5, with TRBD2 matching over 13 bases. The CDR3 contains 16 residues. The J segment lost 4 bases and the V segment lost 5 bases, leaving 7 bases of the junction unmatched. The germline gives CDR1 SGHVS, CDR2 FQNEAQ. The CDR3 loop is CASSATSGGAAETQYF. The DNA of the CDR3 is TGTGCCAGCAGCGCCACTAGCGGGGGGGCCGCAGAGACCCAGTACTTC. The full variable domain, completed using reference TRBV7-8 and TRBJ2-5, is GAGVSQSPRYKVAKRGQDVALRCDPISGHVSLFWYQQALGQGPEFLTYFQNEAQLDKSGLPSDRFFAERPEGSVSTLKIQRTQQEDSAVYLCASSATSGGAAETQYFGPGTRLLVL.

The rearrangement links TRBV7-8 to TRBJ1-1; D is possibly TRBD1 (6 bases). This CDR3 contains 16 residues. The V gene's germline CDR1 is SGHVS and CDR2 FQNEAQ. Trimming took 4 bases from V and 4 from J, leaving 19 bases between them. The CDR3 sequence is CASSSPQGQVLTEAFF. CDR3 DNA: TGTGCCAGCAGCTCGCCACAGGGTCAGGTGCTCACTGAAGCTTTCTTT.

The chain carries TRBV6-5 and TRBJ2-5; D uncertain. Deletions cut 5 bases from V and 4 bases from J, with 8 bases between. CDR1 and CDR2 (germline): MNHEY, SVGAGI. This CDR3 has 12 residues. The CDR3 nucleotides are TGTGCCAGCAGTACTCCGGCAGAGACCCAGTACTTC. It specifies CASSTPAETQYF.

The chain joins TRBV18 to TRBJ1-3; D gene unclear. The germline V and J ends were trimmed by 3 bases and 1 base, with 7 bases remaining between them. Germline lookup yields CDR1 KGHSH and CDR2 LQKENI. This CDR3 is built from 14 residues. CDR3 in DNA: TGTGCCAGCTCACCCGATGGATCTGGAAACACCATATATTTT. As protein: CASSPDGSGNTIYF. Full variable domain (rest looked up from reference TRBV18 and TRBJ1-3): NAGVMQNPRHLVRRRGQEARLRCSPMKGHSHVYWYRQLPEEGLKFMVYLQKENIIDESGMPKERFSAEFPKEGPSILRIQQVVRGDSAAYFCASSPDGSGNTIYFGEGSWLTVV.

The gene calls are TRBV7-9 and TRBJ1-4, with TRBD1 as a possible D gene (6 bases). The V and J ends lost 5 bases and 2 bases respectively, with 12 bases between them. The CDR3 contains 15 residues. The germline V gene has CDR1 SEHNR and CDR2 FQNEAQ (reference sequence). The CDR3 region has the DNA TGTGCCAGCAGCGGGGGGCGTGGGACTAATGAAAAACTGTTTTTT. Residues: CASSGGRGTNEKLFF.

This clone has just a few counts. The chain couples TRBV5-5 to TRBJ1-6; D is unclear. Trimming removed 0 bases from V and 13 bases from J, with 11 bases in between. This CDR3 region has 13 residues. Germline CDR1 is SGHKS and CDR2 is YYEKEE (reference sequence). CDR3 loop: CASSLEDGLPLHF. The DNA for the CDR3 is TGTGCCAGCAGCTTGGAGGACGGCCTCCCCCTCCACTTT.

The chain combines TRBV5-1 with TRBJ2-1; 9 bases are shared with TRBD1. After removal of 2 bases from V and 7 bases from J, the junction contained 13 bases not matched to a gene. The CDR3 loop spans 17 amino acids. Germline V CDR1 and CDR2: SGHRS, YFSETQ. CDR3 residues: CASSLNPGTGIGNEQFF. CDR3 coding DNA: TGCGCCAGCAGCTTAAATCCCGGGACAGGGATAGGAAATGAGCAGTTCTTC.

V gene TRBV10-3 combines with J gene TRBJ1-2; D is possibly TRBD1 (5 bases). The V gene's germline CDR1 is ENHRY and CDR2 SYGVKD. With 4 bases removed from V and 2 bases from J, the gap between germline ends came to 11 bases. The CDR3 runs to 14 residues. This CDR3 is CAISGGDGNYGYTF. The CDR3 DNA reads TGTGCCATCAGTGGTGGGGACGGAAACTATGGCTACACCTTC.

The V and J genes are TRBV7-9 and TRBJ2-1, with TRBD1 as a possible D gene (5 bases). This CDR3 contains 12 residues. Trimming cost V 5 bases and J 8 bases, with 10 bases left between them. Germline CDR1 reads SEHNR; CDR2 reads FQNEAQ (reference sequence). CDR3 nucleotide sequence: TGTGCCAGCAGCCCCGCCAGGGATGAGCAGTTCTTC. It specifies CASSPARDEQFF.

V gene TRBV4-3 combines with J gene TRBJ1-4; no clear D gene. The CDR3 has 15 amino acids. Trimming left V 0 bases short and J 7 bases short, with 12 bases between. CDR1 is LGHNA and CDR2 is YSLEER in the germline V gene. CDR3 loop: CASSQDMRAGEKLFF. The CDR3 DNA reads as TGCGCCAGCAGCCAAGATATGAGGGCGGGTGAAAAACTGTTTTTT.

This clone is medium-sized (0.01 to 0.1%) by share. This CDR3 is CASSHGGAYGYTF. The CDR3 DNA reads as TGCGCCAGCAGCCACGGCGGGGCCTATGGCTACACCTTC. The V and J genes are TRBV4-1 and TRBJ1-2; a possible D gene is TRBD1 (5 bases). This CDR3 is built from 13 residues. V lost 3 bases and J lost 4, with 9 bases in between. CDR1 is MGHRA, CDR2 YSYEKL, per germline.

This sequence joins TRBV25-1 and TRBJ1-2, with D perhaps TRBD1 (5 bases). The CDR3 contains 13 residues. The germline CDR1 and CDR2 sequences are MGHDK and SYGVNS. V lost 7 bases and J lost 2, with 11 bases in between. CDR3 coding DNA: TGTGCCAGCATCCCCTCAGGGAACTATGGCTACACCTTC. Translated, it gives CASIPSGNYGYTF.

In its sample, this clone was seen once. This chain links TRBV27 with TRBJ1-2; D is perhaps TRBD1 (5 bases). Per germline, CDR1 MNHEY and CDR2 SMNVEV (reference sequence). The CDR3 has 13 amino acids. The V gene lost 6 bases and the J gene lost 8 bases, with 16 bases spanning the gap. Written as DNA, the CDR3 is TGTGCCAGCAGGGACACCAAGGCTTCAGGCTACACCTTC. Its protein product is CASRDTKASGYTF.

The V call is TRBV9, the J call TRBJ2-5; perhaps TRBD2 as D (6 bases). The CDR3 covers 14 residues. V lost 4 bases and J lost 4, with 14 bases in between. Germline V gives CDR1 SGDLS, CDR2 YYNGEE. The chain's CDR3 is CASSPGSAGETQYF. CDR3 DNA sequence: TGTGCCAGCAGCCCCGGGAGTGCGGGAGAGACCCAGTACTTC.

V and J are TRBV30 and TRBJ2-1; tentative D call: TRBD2 (7 bases). Deletions cut 5 bases from V and 9 bases from J, with 8 bases between. Looked up from germline, CDR1 is GTSNPN and CDR2 is SVGIG (reference sequence). This CDR3 comprises 10 residues. The DNA for the CDR3 is TGTGCCTGGGGGGGGGCTGAGCAGTTCTTC. This codes for CAWGGAEQFF.

The chain recombines TRBV10-3 with TRBJ1-1; 10 bases line up with TRBD1. V dropped 10 bases and J dropped 4; count of bases not matched to a gene: 6. Germline V lookup: CDR1 ENHRY, CDR2 SYGVKD. The CDR3 has 13 residues. The CDR3 loop reads CATTGTGATEAFF. The CDR3 DNA reads TGTGCCACCACCGGGACAGGGGCCACTGAAGCTTTCTTT.

J is TRBJ1-2 and V is TRBV30; possible D gene TRBD1, 5 bases. Deletions cut 1 base from V and 7 bases from J, with 25 bases between. The V gene's germline CDR1 is GTSNPN and CDR2 SVGIG (reference sequence). The CDR3 contains 17 residues. CDR3 protein: CAWSATGRVLVGGGYTF. In DNA, the CDR3 is TGTGCCTGGAGTGCTACGGGAAGGGTCCTTGTGGGGGGTGGCTACACCTTC. The full variable domain, in which reference TRBV30 and TRBJ1-2 provide the parts outside the CDR3, is SQTIHQWPATLVQPVGSPLSLECTVEGTSNPNLYWYRQAAGRGLQLLFYSVGIGQISSEVPQNLSASRPQDRQFILSSKKLLLSDSGFYLCAWSATGRVLVGGGYTFGSGTRLTVV.

This sequence joins TRBV6-1 and TRBJ1-5; maybe TRBD1 (6 bases). This CDR3 is 15 amino acids long. Germline V gene lookup returns CDR1 MNHNS and CDR2 SASEGT. Trimming shortened V by 4 bases and J by 5 bases, and 15 bases separated the two germline ends. CDR3: CASSALGGADQPQHF. CDR3 nucleotides: TGTGCCAGCAGTGCCCTCGGGGGGGCGGATCAGCCCCAGCATTTT.

V gene TRBV19 combines with J gene TRBJ1-5, with D perhaps TRBD1 (5 bases). Germline values: CDR1 LNHDA, CDR2 SQIVND (reference sequence). The CDR3 contains 15 residues. V lost 2 bases and J 0 bases, leaving 8 bases between the germline ends. The CDR3, as DNA: TGTGCCAGTAGTATATGGGGCAATAGCAATCAGCCCCAGCATTTT. Protein sequence: CASSIWGNSNQPQHF.

This clone was seen once. The CDR3: CASSLDGAQYF. As DNA, the CDR3 is TGTGCCAGCAGCTTAGACGGAGCCCAGTACTTC. V gene TRBV7-2 combines with J gene TRBJ2-5; no clear D. The CDR3 is made up of 11 amino acids. CDR1 and CDR2 from the germline V gene are SGHTA and FQGNSA. The ends were cut back, 1 base at V and 9 bases at J, with 6 bases in the middle.

The genes are TRBV4-1 and TRBJ2-3, with 7 bases matching TRBD2. The junction had 10 bases not matched to a gene; V was cut back by 0 bases and J by 4 bases. CDR1 MGHRA and CDR2 YSYEKL come from the germline V gene. CDR3 size: 17 residues. The CDR3 DNA is TGCGCCAGCAGCCAAGATCATCGGACTAGAGGTGCAGATACGCAGTATTTT. It encodes CASSQDHRTRGADTQYF.